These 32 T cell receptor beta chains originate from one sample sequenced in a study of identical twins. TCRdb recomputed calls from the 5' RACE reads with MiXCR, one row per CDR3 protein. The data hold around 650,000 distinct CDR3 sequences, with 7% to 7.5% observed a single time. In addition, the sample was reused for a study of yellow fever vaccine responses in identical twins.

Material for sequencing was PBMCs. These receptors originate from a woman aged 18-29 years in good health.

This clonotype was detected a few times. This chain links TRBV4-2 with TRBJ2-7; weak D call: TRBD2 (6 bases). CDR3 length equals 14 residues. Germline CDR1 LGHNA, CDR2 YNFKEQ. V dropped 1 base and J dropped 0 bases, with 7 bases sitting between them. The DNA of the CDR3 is TGTGCCAGCAGCCAAGTGGAGGGCTCCTACGAGCAGTACTTC. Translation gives CASSQVEGSYEQYF.

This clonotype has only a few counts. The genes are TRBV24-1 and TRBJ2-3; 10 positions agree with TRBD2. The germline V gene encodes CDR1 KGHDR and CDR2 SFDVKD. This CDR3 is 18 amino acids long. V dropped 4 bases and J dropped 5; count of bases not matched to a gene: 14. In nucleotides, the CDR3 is TGTGCCACCAGTGACCCCCCCAGGCTAGCGGGGGATAAAGATACGCAGTATTTT. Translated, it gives CATSDPPRLAGDKDTQYF.

In DNA, the CDR3 is TGTGCCAGATGGGGGGATAAGACTAGCGGAGAAGAGACCCAGTACTTC. Translation: CARWGDKTSGEETQYF. The rearrangement links TRBV12-3 or TRBV12-4 to TRBJ2-5; 9 bases match TRBD2. The CDR3 has 16 amino acids. The V segment lost 9 bases and the J segment 3 bases; nucleotides outside the gene matches: 14.

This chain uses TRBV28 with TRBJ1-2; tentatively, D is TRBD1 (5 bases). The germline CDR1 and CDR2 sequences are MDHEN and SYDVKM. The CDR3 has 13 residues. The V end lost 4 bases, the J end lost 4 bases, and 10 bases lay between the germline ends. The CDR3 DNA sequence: TGTGCCAGCAGTTCTTCCGACAGCTATGGCTACACCTTC. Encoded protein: CASSSSDSYGYTF.

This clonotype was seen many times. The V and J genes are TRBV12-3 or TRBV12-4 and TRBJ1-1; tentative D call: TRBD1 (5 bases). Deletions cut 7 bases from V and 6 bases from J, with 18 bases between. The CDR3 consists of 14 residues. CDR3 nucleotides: TGTGCCAGCACCCTGGGGGGGGTTAGCGCTGAAGCTTTCTTT. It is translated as CASTLGGVSAEAFF.

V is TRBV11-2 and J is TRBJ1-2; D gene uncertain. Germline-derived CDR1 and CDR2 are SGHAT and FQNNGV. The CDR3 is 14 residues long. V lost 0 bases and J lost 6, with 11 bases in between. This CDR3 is CASSLDSGRDGYTF. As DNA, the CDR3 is TGTGCCAGCAGCTTAGATTCTGGACGGGATGGCTACACCTTC. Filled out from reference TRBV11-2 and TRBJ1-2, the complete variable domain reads EAGVAQSPRYKIIEKRQSVAFWCNPISGHATLYWYQQILGQGPKLLIQFQNNGVVDDSQLPKDRFSAERLKGVDSTLKIQPAKLEDSAVYLCASSLDSGRDGYTFGSGTRLTVV.

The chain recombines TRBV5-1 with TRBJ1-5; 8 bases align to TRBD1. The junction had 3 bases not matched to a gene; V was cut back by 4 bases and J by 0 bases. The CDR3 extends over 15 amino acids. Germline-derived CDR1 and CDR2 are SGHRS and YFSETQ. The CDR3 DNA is TGCGCCAGCAGCGAGACAGGGGATAGCAATCAGCCCCAGCATTTT. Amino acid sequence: CASSETGDSNQPQHF.

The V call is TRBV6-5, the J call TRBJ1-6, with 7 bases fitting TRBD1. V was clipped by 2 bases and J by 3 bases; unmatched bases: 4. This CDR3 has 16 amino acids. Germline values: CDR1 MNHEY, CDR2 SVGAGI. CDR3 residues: CASSYPGDSYNSPLHF. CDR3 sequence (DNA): TGTGCCAGCAGTTACCCTGGGGACAGCTATAATTCACCCCTCCACTTT.

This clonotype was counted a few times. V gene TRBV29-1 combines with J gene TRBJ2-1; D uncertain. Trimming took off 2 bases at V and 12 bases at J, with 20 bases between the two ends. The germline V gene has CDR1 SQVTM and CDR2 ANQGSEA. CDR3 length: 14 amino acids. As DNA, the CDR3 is TGCAGCGTTGAATTGGCTAGTGGGTTTCAGGTGCAGTTCTTC. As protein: CSVELASGFQVQFF.

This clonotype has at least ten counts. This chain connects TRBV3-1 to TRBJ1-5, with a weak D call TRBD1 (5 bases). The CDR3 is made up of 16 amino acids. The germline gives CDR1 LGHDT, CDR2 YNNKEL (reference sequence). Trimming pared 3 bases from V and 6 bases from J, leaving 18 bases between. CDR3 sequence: CASSHNRGEFGQPQHF. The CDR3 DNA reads TGTGCCAGCAGCCACAACCGGGGCGAATTCGGTCAGCCCCAGCATTTT.

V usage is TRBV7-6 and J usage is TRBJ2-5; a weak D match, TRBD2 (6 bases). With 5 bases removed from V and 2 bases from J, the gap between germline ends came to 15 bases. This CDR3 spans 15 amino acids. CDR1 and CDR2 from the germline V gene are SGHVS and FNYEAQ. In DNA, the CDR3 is TGTGCCAGCAGCGCAAGTTGGGGGGAACAAGAGACCCAGTACTTC. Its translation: CASSASWGEQETQYF.

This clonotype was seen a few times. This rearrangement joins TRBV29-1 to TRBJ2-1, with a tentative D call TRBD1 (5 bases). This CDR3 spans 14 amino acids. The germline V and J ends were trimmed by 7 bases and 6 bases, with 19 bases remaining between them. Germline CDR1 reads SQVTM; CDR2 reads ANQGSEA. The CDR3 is CSGLRVQGGNEQFF. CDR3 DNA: TGCAGCGGCCTCAGAGTCCAGGGTGGCAATGAGCAGTTCTTC.

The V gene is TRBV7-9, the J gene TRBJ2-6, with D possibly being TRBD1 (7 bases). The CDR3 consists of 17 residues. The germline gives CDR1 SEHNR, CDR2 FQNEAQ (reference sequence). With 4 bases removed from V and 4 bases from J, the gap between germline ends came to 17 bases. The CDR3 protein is CASSSPAEGAGANVLTF. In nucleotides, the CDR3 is TGTGCCAGCAGCTCCCCTGCGGAGGGGGCAGGGGCCAACGTCCTGACTTTC.

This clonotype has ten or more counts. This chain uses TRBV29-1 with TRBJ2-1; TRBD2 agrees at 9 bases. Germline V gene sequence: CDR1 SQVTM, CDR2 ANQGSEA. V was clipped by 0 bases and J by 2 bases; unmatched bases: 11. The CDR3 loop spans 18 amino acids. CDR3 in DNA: TGCAGCGTTGAAGATATACAGCGGCTAGCGGGAACCTACAATGAGCAGTTCTTC. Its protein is CSVEDIQRLAGTYNEQFF.

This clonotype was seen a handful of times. The DNA of the CDR3 is TGTGCCAGCAGCCTAATACCCCAATGGCAGTTCTTC. This translates into CASSLIPQWQFF. The chain uses TRBV9 and TRBJ2-1; D uncertain. In germline, CDR1 is SGDLS, CDR2 YYNGEE. With 4 bases removed from V and 12 bases from J, the gap between germline ends came to 14 bases. The CDR3 covers 12 residues.

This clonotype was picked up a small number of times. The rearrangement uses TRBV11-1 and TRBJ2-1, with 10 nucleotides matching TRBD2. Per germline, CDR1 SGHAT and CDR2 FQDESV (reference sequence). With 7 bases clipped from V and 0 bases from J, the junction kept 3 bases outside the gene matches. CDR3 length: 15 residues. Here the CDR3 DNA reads TGTGCCAGCAAGCGGGGGGGAAGCTCCTACAATGAGCAGTTCTTC. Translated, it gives CASKRGGSSYNEQFF.

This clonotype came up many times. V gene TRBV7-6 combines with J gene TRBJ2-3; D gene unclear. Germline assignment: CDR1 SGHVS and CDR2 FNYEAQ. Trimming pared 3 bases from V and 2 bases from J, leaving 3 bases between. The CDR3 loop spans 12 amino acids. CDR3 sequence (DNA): TGTGCCAGCAGCTTCCACACAGATACGCAGTATTTT. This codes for CASSFHTDTQYF.

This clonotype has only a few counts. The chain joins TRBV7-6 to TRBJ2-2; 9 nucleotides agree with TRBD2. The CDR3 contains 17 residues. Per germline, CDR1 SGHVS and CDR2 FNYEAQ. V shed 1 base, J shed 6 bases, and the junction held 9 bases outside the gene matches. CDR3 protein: CASSLGSSGSFAGELFF. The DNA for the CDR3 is TGTGCCAGCAGCTTAGGAAGTAGCGGGAGCTTCGCCGGGGAGCTGTTTTTT.

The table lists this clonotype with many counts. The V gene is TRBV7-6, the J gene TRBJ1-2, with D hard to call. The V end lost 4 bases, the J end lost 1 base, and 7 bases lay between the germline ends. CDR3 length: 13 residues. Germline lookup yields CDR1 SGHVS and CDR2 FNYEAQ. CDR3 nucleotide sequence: TGTGCCAGCAGCTCAAGCCTTAACTATGGCTACACCTTC. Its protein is CASSSSLNYGYTF.

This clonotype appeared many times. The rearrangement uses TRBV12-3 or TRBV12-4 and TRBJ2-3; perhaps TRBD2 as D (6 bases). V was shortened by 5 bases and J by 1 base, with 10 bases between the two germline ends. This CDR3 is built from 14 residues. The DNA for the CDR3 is TGTGCCAGCAGTACTAGCCGCGGCACAGATACGCAGTATTTT. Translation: CASSTSRGTDTQYF.

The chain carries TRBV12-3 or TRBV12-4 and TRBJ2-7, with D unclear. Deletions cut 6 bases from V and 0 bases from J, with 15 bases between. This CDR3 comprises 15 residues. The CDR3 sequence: CASSSEIESSYEQYF. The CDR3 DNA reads TGTGCCAGCAGCTCTGAAATAGAGAGCTCCTACGAGCAGTACTTC.

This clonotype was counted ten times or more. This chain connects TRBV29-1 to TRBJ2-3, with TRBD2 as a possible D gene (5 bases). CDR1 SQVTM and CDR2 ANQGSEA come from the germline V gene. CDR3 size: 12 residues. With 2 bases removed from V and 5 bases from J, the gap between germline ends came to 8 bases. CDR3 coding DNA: TGCAGCGTTGAAACGGGGTTAGATACGCAGTATTTT. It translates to CSVETGLDTQYF.

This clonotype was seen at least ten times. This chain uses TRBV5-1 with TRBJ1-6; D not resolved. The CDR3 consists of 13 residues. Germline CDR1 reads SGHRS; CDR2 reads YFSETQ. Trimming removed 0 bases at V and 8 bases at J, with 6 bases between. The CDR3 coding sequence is TGCGCCAGCAGCTTGGAACGGGATTCACCCCTCCACTTT. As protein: CASSLERDSPLHF.

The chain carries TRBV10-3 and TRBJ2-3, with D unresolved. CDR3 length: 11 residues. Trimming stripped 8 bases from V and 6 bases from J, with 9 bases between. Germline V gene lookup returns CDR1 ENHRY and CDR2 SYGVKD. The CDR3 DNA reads TGTGCCATCCTCGCGGATGATACGCAGTATTTT. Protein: CAILADDTQYF.

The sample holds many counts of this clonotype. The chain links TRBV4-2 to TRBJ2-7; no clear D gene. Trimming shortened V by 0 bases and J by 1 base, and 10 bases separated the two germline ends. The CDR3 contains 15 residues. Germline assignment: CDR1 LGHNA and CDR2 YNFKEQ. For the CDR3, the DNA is TGTGCCAGCAGCCAAGAACGTTCTGATTCCTACGAGCAGTACTTC. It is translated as CASSQERSDSYEQYF.

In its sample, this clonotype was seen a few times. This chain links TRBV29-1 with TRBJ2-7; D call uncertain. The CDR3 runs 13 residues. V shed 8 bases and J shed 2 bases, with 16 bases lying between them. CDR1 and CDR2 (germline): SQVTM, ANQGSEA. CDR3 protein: CSPSRATTYEQYV. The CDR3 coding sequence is TGCAGCCCCTCCCGGGCTACCACCTACGAGCAGTACGTC.

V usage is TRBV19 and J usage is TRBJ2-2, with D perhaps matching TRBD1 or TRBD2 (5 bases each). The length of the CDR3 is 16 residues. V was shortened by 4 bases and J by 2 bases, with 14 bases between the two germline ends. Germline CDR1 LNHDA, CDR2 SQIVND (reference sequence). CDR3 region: CASSTPGTPNTGELFF. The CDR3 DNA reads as TGTGCCAGTAGTACCCCGGGGACCCCAAACACCGGGGAGCTGTTTTTT.

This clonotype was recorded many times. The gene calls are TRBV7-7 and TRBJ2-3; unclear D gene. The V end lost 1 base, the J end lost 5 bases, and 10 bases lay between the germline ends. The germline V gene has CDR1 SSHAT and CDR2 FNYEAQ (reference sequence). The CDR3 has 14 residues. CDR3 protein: CASSLGSVRDTQYF. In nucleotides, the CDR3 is TGTGCCAGCAGCTTAGGGTCAGTACGAGATACGCAGTATTTT.

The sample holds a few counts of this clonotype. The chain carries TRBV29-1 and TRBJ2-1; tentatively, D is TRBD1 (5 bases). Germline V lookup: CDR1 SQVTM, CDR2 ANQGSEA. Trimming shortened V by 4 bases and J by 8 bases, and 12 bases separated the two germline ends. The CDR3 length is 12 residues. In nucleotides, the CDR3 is TGCAGCGTTGGGGCCGTCAGGGATGAGCAGTTCTTC. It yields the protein CSVGAVRDEQFF.

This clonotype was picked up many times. DNA for the CDR3: TGTGCCAGCAGTTGGGGGTTGGCTGGGGCCAACGTCCTGACTTTC. The encoded protein is CASSWGLAGANVLTF. V gene TRBV12-3 or TRBV12-4 combines with J gene TRBJ2-6; TRBD1 or TRBD2 may be the D gene (5 bases each). V dropped 4 bases and J dropped 2 bases, with 9 bases sitting between them. This CDR3 contains 15 residues.

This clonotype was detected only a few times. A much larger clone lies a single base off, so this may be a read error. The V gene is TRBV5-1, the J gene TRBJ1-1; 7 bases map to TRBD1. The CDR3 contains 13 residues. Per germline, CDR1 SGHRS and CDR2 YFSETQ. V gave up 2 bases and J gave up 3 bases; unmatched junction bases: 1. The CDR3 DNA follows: TGCGCCAGCAGCTTCGACAGGGACACTGAAGCTTTCTTT. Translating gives CASSFDRDTEAFF.

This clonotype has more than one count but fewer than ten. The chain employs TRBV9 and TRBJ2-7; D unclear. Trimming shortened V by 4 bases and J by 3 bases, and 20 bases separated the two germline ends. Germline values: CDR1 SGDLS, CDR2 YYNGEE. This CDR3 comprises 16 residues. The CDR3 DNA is TGTGCCAGCAGCCCCAACACCGGATCCAATGACTACGAGCAGTACTTC. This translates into CASSPNTGSNDYEQYF.